Below, 32 T cell receptor beta chains from the same sample are listed, as sequenced in a study of cytomegalovirus exposure and HLA in healthy donors. The PCR used 60 Vbeta and 13 Jbeta primers. The assay was immunoSEQ multiplex PCR, and TCRdb's table has in-frame clones only and misses some. The top ten hold around 6.3% of the sample, which has about 140,000 clones, 79% seen once. The material sequenced was PBMCs. These receptors were collected from a middle-aged man in good health and CMV-seropositive.

The chain couples TRBV10-3 to TRBJ1-1; D call uncertain. The CDR3 consists of 13 residues. V lost 3 bases to trimming and J lost 1 base, with 6 bases between them. Germline CDR1 is ENHRY and CDR2 is SYGVKD. As DNA, the CDR3 is TGTGCCATCAGTGATTTCTGGAACACTGAAGCTTTCTTT. It specifies CAISDFWNTEAFF.

This chain connects TRBV5-1 to TRBJ2-1; 8 bases align to TRBD2. Germline loops: CDR1 SGHRS, CDR2 YFSETQ. V shed 2 bases and J 9 bases; nucleotides not matched to a gene: 4. The CDR3 has 13 amino acids. CDR3 protein: CASSFNGGGEQFF. The CDR3 DNA reads as TGCGCCAGCAGCTTTAACGGGGGGGGTGAGCAGTTCTTC.

This chain links TRBV6-6 with TRBJ1-1; no clear D. The germline gives CDR1 MNHNY, CDR2 SVGAGI (reference sequence). Trimming removed 2 bases from V and 1 base from J, with 5 bases in between. There are 13 residues in the CDR3. The CDR3 bases are TGTGCCAGCAGTTACCCAGGGAACACTGAAGCTTTCTTT. Encoded protein: CASSYPGNTEAFF.

A word on this clone: The junction shows a germline mismatch at one end, possibly a read error. V and J are TRBV4-1 and TRBJ1-5; unclear D gene. Germline CDR1 is MGHRA and CDR2 is YSYEKL. The CDR3 extends over 14 amino acids. CDR3: CVSNSGLHNQPQHF. CDR3 nucleotides: TGCGTCAGCAATAGCGGGCTTCACAATCAGCCCCAGCATTTT.

The chain joins TRBV4-1 to TRBJ2-1; D is perhaps TRBD2 (5 bases). CDR3 length equals 14 residues. Per germline, CDR1 MGHRA and CDR2 YSYEKL. V gave up 0 bases and J gave up 8 bases, with 11 bases separating them. The DNA for the CDR3 is TGCGCCAGCAGCCAAGAGGGCCAGCGGTATGAGCAGTTCTTC. The encoded protein is CASSQEGQRYEQFF.

This clone was counted only a few times. This chain connects TRBV19 to TRBJ2-1, with D maybe TRBD2 (5 bases). This CDR3 is built from 15 residues. Trimming left V 7 bases short and J 5 bases short, with 18 bases between. Germline-derived CDR1 and CDR2 are LNHDA and SQIVND (reference sequence). The CDR3 protein is CASKRLAGFNNEQFF. The CDR3 bases are TGTGCCAGTAAGCGGTTGGCGGGCTTTAACAATGAGCAGTTCTTC.

This clone showed up many times. This chain uses TRBV29-1 with TRBJ1-1, with D hard to call. Deletions cut 0 bases from V and 0 bases from J, with 11 bases between. The CDR3 runs 15 residues. From germline, CDR1 is SQVTM and CDR2 ANQGSEA. CDR3 in DNA: TGCAGCGTTGAAGATCGAATGGGCTTGAACACTGAAGCTTTCTTT. This translates into CSVEDRMGLNTEAFF.

The genes are TRBV29-1 and TRBJ1-2; possibly TRBD1 for D (5 bases). Germline assignment: CDR1 SQVTM and CDR2 ANQGSEA. The V gene lost 6 bases and the J gene lost 4 bases, with 21 bases spanning the gap. The CDR3 spans 15 residues. The CDR3 DNA follows: TGCAGCGTCGACCTTATCGACAGTACCAGCTATGGCTACACCTTC. The encoded protein is CSVDLIDSTSYGYTF. Filled out from reference TRBV29-1 and TRBJ1-2, the complete variable domain reads SAVISQKPSRDICQRGTSLTIQCQVDSQVTMMFWYRQQPGQSLTLIATANQGSEATYESGFVIDKFPISRPNLTFSTLTVSNMSPEDSSIYLCSVDLIDSTSYGYTFGSGTRLTVV.

This sequence joins TRBV28 and TRBJ1-4, with 7 bases aligning to TRBD1. V lost 5 bases to trimming and J lost 6 bases; unmatched junction nucleotides: 6. The CDR3 is made up of 14 amino acids. Germline CDR1 is MDHEN and CDR2 is SYDVKM. The CDR3, as DNA: TGTGCCAGCAGTACGGGACAGCCACATGAAAAACTGTTTTTT. It specifies CASSTGQPHEKLFF. The complete variable domain, with remaining parts taken from reference TRBV28 and TRBJ1-4, reads DVKVTQSSRYLVKRTGEKVFLECVQDMDHENMFWYRQDPGLGLRLIYFSYDVKMKEKGDIPEGYSVSREKKERFSLILESASTNQTSMYLCASSTGQPHEKLFFGSGTQLSVL.

The J gene is TRBJ2-1, the V gene TRBV12-5; the match to TRBD2 covers 8 bases. Germline CDR1 is LGHNT and CDR2 is FRNRAP. The V and J ends lost 0 bases and 2 bases, in that order; junction bases with no gene match: 6. The CDR3 is 17 amino acids. CDR3 protein: CASGLVRTGGTYNEQFF. CDR3 bases: TGTGCTAGTGGTTTGGTACGTACGGGAGGGACCTACAATGAGCAGTTCTTC.

The chain has TRBV14 and TRBJ2-2; 8 nucleotides agree with TRBD2. Germline values: CDR1 SGHDN, CDR2 FVKESK. The CDR3 has 15 residues. After removal of 3 bases from V and 2 bases from J, the junction contained 2 bases not matched to a gene. Written as DNA, the CDR3 is TGTGCCAGCAGCCAGGGACTAGGTAACACCGGGGAGCTGTTTTTT. Translation gives CASSQGLGNTGELFF.

J is TRBJ2-7 and V is TRBV30; the D gene is possibly TRBD1 (6 bases). In germline, CDR1 is GTSNPN, CDR2 SVGIG (reference sequence). V lost 6 bases and J lost 7, with 13 bases in between. The CDR3 totals 11 residues. Written as DNA, the CDR3 is TGTGCCTGTTCTGGGGGCAGAGAGCAGTACTTC. Translating it yields CACSGGREQYF.

The J gene is TRBJ1-6, the V gene TRBV7-3; D is possibly TRBD1 (5 bases). The CDR3 has 12 amino acids. From germline, CDR1 is SGHTA and CDR2 FQGTGA. Trimming removed 8 bases from V and 7 bases from J, with 9 bases in between. The CDR3 loop is CASGTGNSPLHF. The DNA for the CDR3 is TGTGCCAGCGGGACTGGAAATTCACCCCTCCACTTT.

J is TRBJ2-3 and V is TRBV10-1; the match to TRBD1 covers 10 bases. The CDR3 extends over 15 amino acids. Germline V lookup: CDR1 WNHNN, CDR2 SYGVQD (reference sequence). With V trimmed by 6 bases and J by 0 bases, 3 bases remained unmatched. CDR3: CASSRTGGSTDTQYF. CDR3 nucleotide sequence: TGCGCCAGCAGCAGGACAGGGGGTAGCACAGATACGCAGTATTTT.

The chain has TRBV7-9 and TRBJ2-2; 9 positions agree with TRBD2. Trimming removed 1 base from V and 7 bases from J; junction bases left unmatched: 7. Germline-derived CDR1 and CDR2 are SEHNR and FQNEAQ (reference sequence). CDR3 size: 16 residues. CDR3 residues: CASSLGLAGVDGELFF. CDR3 nucleotide sequence: TGTGCCAGCAGCTTAGGATTAGCGGGAGTGGACGGGGAGCTGTTTTTT.

This clone was observed many times. The chain carries TRBV2 and TRBJ1-1, with 7 positions matching TRBD1. Germline-derived CDR1 and CDR2 are SNHLY and FYNNEI. The ends lost 8 bases at V and 6 bases at J; junction bases unmatched: 15. The CDR3 extends over 15 amino acids. The CDR3 sequence is CASETGWKSVAEAFF. In nucleotides, the CDR3 is TGTGCCAGCGAGACAGGGTGGAAGAGTGTGGCTGAAGCTTTCTTT.

The genes are TRBV30 and TRBJ2-5, with TRBD2 matching 9 bases. The tail of the sequence fits TRBJ2-7 better, so the J call may be wrong. The V gene's germline CDR1 is GTSNPN and CDR2 SVGIG (reference sequence). The CDR3 is 15 residues long. The CDR3 sequence is CAWIGTASGISEQYF. The CDR3 DNA is TGTGCCTGGATCGGGACGGCTAGCGGGATCAGCGAGCAGTACTTC.

The chain is built from TRBV5-4 and TRBJ1-1, with D unclear. Trimming removed 1 base from V and 1 base from J, with 8 bases in between. CDR1 and CDR2 from the germline V gene are SGHNT and YYREEE (reference sequence). This CDR3 region has 14 residues. The CDR3 is CASSLLAGNTEAFF. In DNA form, the CDR3 reads TGTGCCAGCAGCTTGTTGGCTGGGAACACTGAAGCTTTCTTT.

V is TRBV7-9 and J is TRBJ1-1; 8 positions agree with TRBD1. The CDR3 spans 15 residues. Germline V lookup: CDR1 SEHNR, CDR2 FQNEAQ (reference sequence). V shed 5 bases, J shed 5 bases, and the junction held 10 bases outside the gene matches. The CDR3 spells CASSPPGGWGTEAFF. In DNA, the CDR3 is TGTGCCAGCAGCCCACCAGGGGGCTGGGGTACTGAAGCTTTCTTT.

In its sample, this clone was seen a few times. The rearrangement uses TRBV5-6 and TRBJ2-5; 10 positions match TRBD2. Germline lookup yields CDR1 SGHDT and CDR2 YYEEEE. The CDR3 length is 15 residues. V trimming: 4 bases; J trimming: 5 bases; junction bases outside the gene matches: 8. The CDR3 DNA reads TGTGCCAGCAGCCCGCCTAGCGGGAGTTGGGAGACCCAGTACTTC. Its protein is CASSPPSGSWETQYF.

The chain recombines TRBV7-8 with TRBJ2-1; 7 bases align to TRBD2. In germline, CDR1 is SGHVS, CDR2 FQNEAQ. Unmatched junction bases numbered 5, after V lost 4 bases and J lost 2 bases. There are 15 residues in the CDR3. The CDR3 protein is CASSWEGSPYNEQFF. The DNA for the CDR3 is TGTGCCAGCAGCTGGGAGGGAAGCCCCTACAATGAGCAGTTCTTC.

The chain links TRBV27 to TRBJ2-1; TRBD2 matches 9 bases. V trimming: 7 bases; J trimming: 8 bases; junction bases outside the gene matches: 6. The CDR3 consists of 13 residues. The germline V gene encodes CDR1 MNHEY and CDR2 SMNVEV (reference sequence). The CDR3 is CASMVAGVDEQFF. The CDR3 DNA reads as TGTGCCAGCATGGTAGCGGGAGTTGATGAGCAGTTCTTC.

This clone has just a few counts. The chain is built from TRBV19 and TRBJ2-1; the D gene is possibly TRBD2 (5 bases). This CDR3 is 15 amino acids long. CDR1 and CDR2 (germline): LNHDA, SQIVND (reference sequence). V shed 5 bases and J shed 7 bases, with 18 bases lying between them. The CDR3 is CASSDDGLAKNEQFF. The CDR3 DNA follows: TGTGCCAGTAGTGATGATGGGCTAGCTAAAAATGAGCAGTTCTTC.

About this clone itself: Other DNA sequences in the sample encode the same CDR3. The V and J genes are TRBV18 and TRBJ2-5; perhaps TRBD2 as D (5 bases). V gave up 6 bases and J gave up 5 bases, with 10 bases separating them. This CDR3 has 12 residues. Germline loops: CDR1 KGHSH, CDR2 LQKENI. The CDR3 bases are TGTGCCAGCTCGGACTGGCAGGAGACCCAGTACTTC. Amino acids: CASSDWQETQYF.

The chain carries TRBV5-1 and TRBJ2-3; TRBD2 matches 14 bases. Trimming took 7 bases from V and 6 from J; bases not matched to a gene: 4. The CDR3 is made up of 14 amino acids. CDR1 SGHRS and CDR2 YFSETQ come from the germline V gene. Here the CDR3 DNA reads TGCGCCAGCGGGACTAGCGGGAGTTCGGATACGCAGTATTTT. Its translation: CASGTSGSSDTQYF.

The chain joins TRBV5-4 to TRBJ2-5; the match to TRBD2 covers 11 bases. V lost 4 bases, J lost 0 bases, and 11 bases stayed unmatched. The CDR3 is made up of 18 amino acids. Germline CDR1 SGHNT, CDR2 YYREEE (reference sequence). The CDR3 is CASSDQTSGKRYQETQYF. The CDR3 DNA reads TGTGCCAGCAGCGACCAGACTAGCGGGAAAAGGTACCAAGAGACCCAGTACTTC.

The chain carries TRBV29-1 and TRBJ2-4, with a possible D match to TRBD1 (5 bases). Germline loops: CDR1 SQVTM, CDR2 ANQGSEA. V lost 6 bases and J 1 base, leaving 13 bases between the germline ends. The CDR3 is 14 residues long. The CDR3 DNA reads as TGCAGCGTCACAGGCCAGACGGCCAAAAACATTCAGTACTTC. This encodes CSVTGQTAKNIQYF. Together with reference TRBV29-1 and TRBJ2-4, the CDR3 gives the full variable domain: SAVISQKPSRDICQRGTSLTIQCQVDSQVTMMFWYRQQPGQSLTLIATANQGSEATYESGFVIDKFPISRPNLTFSTLTVSNMSPEDSSIYLCSVTGQTAKNIQYFGAGTRLSVL.

The rearrangement joins TRBV10-3 to TRBJ2-1, with TRBD2 matching over 8 bases. J gave up 4 bases and V 2 bases, and 4 bases lay outside the gene matches. There are 15 residues in the CDR3. The V gene's germline CDR1 is ENHRY and CDR2 SYGVKD. The CDR3 here is CAISETSGAYNEQFF. CDR3 sequence (DNA): TGTGCCATCAGTGAGACTAGCGGAGCATACAATGAGCAGTTCTTC.

This chain connects TRBV28 to TRBJ2-7, with TRBD2 matching over 7 bases. CDR3 length: 12 residues. Unmatched junction bases numbered 4, after V lost 4 bases and J lost 7 bases. In germline, CDR1 is MDHEN, CDR2 SYDVKM. The CDR3 bases are TGTGCCAGCAGTTCGTGGGAGGGGGAGCAGTACTTC. Its translation is CASSSWEGEQYF. The variable domain in full, completed from reference TRBV28 and TRBJ2-7, reads DVKVTQSSRYLVKRTGEKVFLECVQDMDHENMFWYRQDPGLGLRLIYFSYDVKMKEKGDIPEGYSVSREKKERFSLILESASTNQTSMYLCASSSWEGEQYFGPGTRLTVT.

This chain connects TRBV11-2 to TRBJ1-4; a weak D match, TRBD1 (5 bases). The CDR3 loop spans 17 amino acids. The germline V gene has CDR1 SGHAT and CDR2 FQNNGV. V lost 5 bases and J lost 0, with 16 bases in between. CDR3 sequence: CASSGGVAGATNEKLFF. CDR3 sequence (DNA): TGTGCCAGCAGCGGAGGGGTGGCGGGGGCAACTAATGAAAAACTGTTTTTT.

The rearrangement links TRBV5-6 to TRBJ2-7, with 7 bases lining up with TRBD2. The V segment lost 4 bases and the J segment 5 bases; nucleotides outside the gene matches: 9. This CDR3 spans 14 amino acids. Germline-derived CDR1 and CDR2 are SGHDT and YYEEEE. CDR3 sequence: CASSRTSPRDEQYF. CDR3 sequence (DNA): TGTGCCAGCAGCCGGACTAGTCCCCGAGACGAGCAGTACTTC. Full variable domain (rest looked up from reference TRBV5-6 and TRBJ2-7): DAGVTQSPTHLIKTRGQQVTLRCSPKSGHDTVSWYQQALGQGPQFIFQYYEEEERQRGNFPDRFSGHQFPNYSSELNVNALLLGDSALYLCASSRTSPRDEQYFGPGTRLTVT.

This clone has just one count. The chain links TRBV5-1 to TRBJ1-1; TRBD1 matches 8 bases. The CDR3 loop spans 14 amino acids. Germline V gene data show CDR1 as SGHRS and CDR2 as YFSETQ. Trimming at V came to 3 bases and at J to 5 bases, leaving 6 bases not matched to a gene. CDR3 nucleotide sequence: TGCGCCAGCAGCTCACAGGGGGTTCGGACTGAAGCTTTCTTT. It codes for CASSSQGVRTEAFF.